This T cell receptor beta chain was sequenced during a study of shared clonotypes between healthy human individuals (dated by TCRdb to the early 2020s). Study-level background: Three men and a couple of women, aged 18 to 49 years, made up the cohort. The study deeply sequenced blood TCR repertoires of about five healthy adults to estimate repertoire size and the extent of clonotype sharing between individuals. Per donor, leukapheresis produced somewhere between about 0.85 and 8.9 billion PBMCs. For each donor, CD4 naive and CD4 memory were each run on three plates, CD8 naive on two plates, and CD8 memory on one plate. Different laboratories and diverse techniques were used to prepare libraries and sequence TCR repertoires, to increase sequencing depth and limit assay-specific biases.

The full study reports these points: Based on pairwise subsampling, the degree of clonotype sharing among donors was expected to be affected by sequencing depth. Naive subsets generally had larger estimated clonotype richness than memory subsets. Rarefaction of sorted-subset datasets indicated incomplete sequencing despite the large sequencing depth. Only blood was sampled, and tissue TCR repertoires likely differ from those in blood. About 4.5% of naive CD4, 3% to 4% of naive CD8, approximately 2.2% of memory CD4, and roughly 0.4% of memory CD8 clonotypes were shared across several donors. Because the study included a small number of donors, the genetic and exposure-history diversity represented was limited. Higher generation probabilities were observed for clonotypes shared by all four sorted-subset donors than for non-shared clonotypes.

In regard to this clone: The specificity of this receptor is unknown. No much larger clonotype is one base removed from it; base qualities were not supplied.

Looking up the germline V gene yields CDR1 SGHAT and CDR2 FQNNGV. Here V drops 5 bases and J drops 3 bases, and the junction holds 8 bases not matched to any gene. The CDR3 has 15 amino acids, counting the end cysteine and phenylalanine. Of the read, only the CDR3 DNA is kept; its 45 bases are in frame from base 1. Donors were healthy HIV-negative adults with no recently reported acute infections or vaccinations. Only Caucasian adults living in Nashville, Tennessee, USA were represented among the donors. Magnetic negative selection was used to enrich CD4+ T cells, after which naive cells were positively selected on CD45RA and the negative fraction became the memory subset. Blood was collected by leukapheresis, and PBMCs were isolated by Ficoll-Histopaque density gradient centrifugation and then cryopreserved in liquid nitrogen vapor phase. Analytical flow cytometry was used to check the purity and quantity of each magnetically sorted T cell population. Each sorted fraction had its genomic DNA isolated and then quantified by UV absorbance on a Nanodrop 2000c.

Using the deep immunoSEQ assay, TCR CDR3 regions were amplified from genomic DNA by multiplex PCR. Extracted genomic DNA from each cell subset was spread evenly across all wells of several immunoSEQ 96-well plates, with each plate serving as a replicate. For sorted subsets, each replicate PCR was loaded with approximately 200 ng genomic DNA, equivalent to 30,000 to 35,000 T cell genomes. The purified libraries were quantified using a Qubit 3.0 fluorometer, sized with a Bioanalyzer 2100, and then quantified again using the KAPA Library Quantification kit. Every immunoSEQ 96-well plate was sequenced on a dedicated single-read 150-cycle Illumina NextSeq 550 flow cell. As for the authors' bioinformatics: Because the immunoSEQ output held only junctional sequences and lacked quality scores, the filtering could not match the filtering applied to full-length reads. To assign V/J genes and CDR3, sequences were annotated using PyIR, a Python wrapper for IgBLAST v1.9, with IMGT germline references. Any read was removed if the V/J assignment was weak (E-value above 1e-6), the CDR3 was missing, or the read contained stop codons, out-of-frame junctions, or ambiguous translated residues. V3J clonotypes were defined as sequences sharing an identical inferred V gene, J gene, and CDR3 amino acid sequence. The percentage overlap between two repertoires was calculated by dividing the number of shared unique clonotypes by the size of the smaller repertoire. Richness of each repertoire was evaluated using RTK rarefaction, the Chao1 estimator, and Recon v2.1 estimates of unobserved clonotypes. Generation probabilities were computed with OLGA for all TCRbeta clonotypes obtained by the gDNA method from a handful of donors. In TCRdb, the immuneACCESS table is reduced to in-frame sequences with V and J assigned. These tables do not hold every clone; where another copy was compared, an unresolved V gene accounts for under half, and the others remain unexplained. V and J calls and clone size follow that table, whereas D and trimming were derived from the DNA. The sample has 700,000 or so clones on record, around 72% of them singletons. The ten largest account for 1.8% of the sample.

Recombination joined TRBV11-2 with TRBJ2-7, with 9 bases matching TRBD1. The TCR originated in a woman aged 25 to 39 in good health. Specimen: memory CD4+ T cells sorted from blood. The cell subset or site label of this sample denotes: CD45RA-negative fraction. The CDR3: CASSARTGEDYEQYF. Read as DNA, the sequence is TGTGCCAGCAGCGCCAGGACAGGGGAGGACTACGAGCAGTACTTC.